Below, 30 T cell receptor beta chains from the same sample are listed, as sequenced in a study of molecular identifiers for immune sequencing clone quantification. MiXCR, applied by TCRdb to the PCR reads, yields one record per CDR3 protein. The table shows under 800,000 distinct CDR3 sequences, with around 25% occurring only once. Sequenced: naive CD8+ T cells from blood, with Jurkat cell RNA spiked in. Subset indicated: FACS-sorted CD8+CD4-CCR7+CD45RA+ naive T cells. These TCRs come from a human donor in good health. Some libraries in this study had Jurkat cell RNA spiked in.

The V and J genes are TRBV20-1 and TRBJ2-1, with D uncertain. Germline V CDR1 and CDR2: DFQATT, SNEGSKA (reference sequence). This CDR3 region has 11 residues. With 1 base removed from V and 8 bases from J, the gap between germline ends came to 6 bases. The CDR3 here is CSARAPDEQFF. For the CDR3, the DNA is TGCAGTGCTAGAGCCCCGGATGAGCAGTTCTTC.

The J gene is TRBJ2-7, the V gene TRBV10-3; no reliable D call. The CDR3 consists of 13 residues. Trimming pared 4 bases from V and 5 bases from J, leaving 12 bases between. Germline CDR1 ENHRY, CDR2 SYGVKD. The CDR3 coding sequence is TGTGCCATCAGTGGGGGTTTGTTCGACGAGCAGTACTTC. Its translation is CAISGGLFDEQYF.

The chain recombines TRBV7-6 with TRBJ2-7; D gene unclear. Germline V gives CDR1 SGHVS, CDR2 FNYEAQ. The V gene lost 5 bases and the J gene lost 8 bases, with 16 bases spanning the gap. The CDR3 totals 13 residues. CDR3 DNA sequence: TGTGCCAGCAGCGACCTCGGTCCTAATCAGCAGTACTTC. This encodes CASSDLGPNQQYF.

In this sample, this clonotype turned up many times. The rearrangement uses TRBV7-6 and TRBJ1-5; D remains unclear. V lost 1 base, J lost 3 bases, and 7 bases lay in between. The CDR3 sequence is 14 residues long. Germline loops: CDR1 SGHVS, CDR2 FNYEAQ. DNA for the CDR3: TGTGCCAGCAGCTTAGGGTCGGACAATCAGCCCCAGCATTTT. It yields the protein CASSLGSDNQPQHF.

This chain uses TRBV6-2 or TRBV6-3 with TRBJ2-3; a possible D gene is TRBD2 (6 bases). V was cut by 6 bases and J by 4 bases, with 26 bases left in between. Germline V gene data show CDR1 as MNHEY and CDR2 as SVGEGT. The CDR3 consists of 18 residues. The CDR3 sequence is CASSPSAIGAGLPDTQYF. For the CDR3, the DNA is TGTGCCAGCAGCCCATCGGCCATCGGTGCGGGGTTGCCAGATACGCAGTATTTT.

The gene calls are TRBV28 and TRBJ2-1; possible D gene TRBD1, 5 bases. The CDR3 runs 16 residues. Trimming removed 5 bases from V and 5 bases from J, with 19 bases in between. Germline CDR1 and CDR2: MDHEN and SYDVKM. The CDR3 region is CASSEADRPKNNEQFF. Written as DNA, the CDR3 is TGTGCCAGCAGTGAGGCCGACAGACCCAAAAACAATGAGCAGTTCTTC. Full variable domain (missing parts from reference TRBV28 and TRBJ2-1): DVKVTQSSRYLVKRTGEKVFLECVQDMDHENMFWYRQDPGLGLRLIYFSYDVKMKEKGDIPEGYSVSREKKERFSLILESASTNQTSMYLCASSEADRPKNNEQFFGPGTRLTVL.

The chain links TRBV7-6 to TRBJ2-2, with 8 bases aligning to TRBD1. This CDR3 spans 12 amino acids. Germline V gene lookup returns CDR1 SGHVS and CDR2 FNYEAQ. J gave up 10 bases and V 5 bases, and 3 bases lay outside the gene matches. The CDR3 protein is CASSDRGVELFF. The CDR3, as DNA: TGTGCCAGCAGCGACAGGGGAGTGGAGCTGTTTTTT.

On this clonotype: With a much larger clone just one base away, this may be a read error. The gene calls are TRBV4-3 and TRBJ2-7; TRBD2 might be the D (6 bases). V was cut by 0 bases and J by 4 bases, with 10 bases left in between. CDR3 length equals 14 residues. Germline lookup yields CDR1 LGHNA and CDR2 YSLEER. CDR3 DNA sequence: TGCGCCAGCAGCCAAGAAGGCCGGGGGTACGAGCAGTACTTC. This sequence encodes CASSQEGRGYEQYF.

Comments on this clonotype: An end of the junction differs from the germline gene, which may be a read error. The chain employs TRBV7-9 and TRBJ2-3, with D unclear. This CDR3 is built from 12 residues. Per germline, CDR1 SEHNR and CDR2 FQNEAQ (reference sequence). The CDR3 nucleotides read TGTGCCAGCAACTTAGGCGCAGATACGCAGTATTTT. Protein sequence: CASNLGADTQYF.

This clonotype was seen at least ten times. V usage is TRBV7-9 and J usage is TRBJ2-7; TRBD1 matches 8 bases. Germline V CDR1 and CDR2: SEHNR, FQNEAQ (reference sequence). V shed 5 bases, J shed 6 bases, and the junction held 9 bases outside the gene matches. This CDR3 region has 14 residues. In DNA form, the CDR3 reads TGTGCCAGCAGCAAAGGGACAGGCCCTGGCGAGCAGTACTTC. Translated: CASSKGTGPGEQYF.

This clonotype was counted ten times or more. The gene calls are TRBV5-1 and TRBJ2-5; 9 nucleotides line up with TRBD2. The V segment lost 1 base and the J segment 0 bases; nucleotides outside the gene matches: 1. The CDR3 is 15 residues long. From germline, CDR1 is SGHRS and CDR2 YFSETQ. CDR3 in amino acids: CASSLSGRYQETQYF. In nucleotides, the CDR3 is TGCGCCAGCAGCTTGAGCGGGAGGTACCAAGAGACCCAGTACTTC. Full variable domain (outside the CDR3, taken from reference TRBV5-1 and TRBJ2-5): KAGVTQTPRYLIKTRGQQVTLSCSPISGHRSVSWYQQTPGQGLQFLFEYFSETQRNKGNFPGRFSGRQFSNSRSEMNVSTLELGDSALYLCASSLSGRYQETQYFGPGTRLLVL.

Comment on this clonotype: This sequence may be a read error, since a much larger clone differs from it by one base. This chain joins TRBV7-9 and TRBJ2-3; TRBD2 agrees at 8 bases. CDR1 SEHNR and CDR2 FQNEAQ come from the germline V gene (reference sequence). With V trimmed by 3 bases and J by 8 bases, 10 bases remained unmatched. There are 15 residues in the CDR3. The CDR3 region has the DNA TGTGCCAGCAGCTTCCTAGCGGGTAAACTAGTTACGCAGTATTTT. Translated, it gives CASSFLAGKLVTQYF.

On this clonotype: A much larger clonotype is one base distant, so this may be a read error. The CDR3 end shows no conserved phenylalanine or tryptophan, and so a read error is likely. CDR3 region: CASSQRVDRSELFL. The CDR3 region has the DNA TGTGCCAGCAGCCAACGTGTTGACAGGTCGGAACTGTTTCTT. This chain uses TRBV14 with TRBJ1-4; weak D call: TRBD1 (6 bases). The CDR3 sequence is 14 residues long. CDR1 and CDR2 (germline): SGHDN, FVKESK. V was trimmed by 2 bases and J by 12 bases, leaving 16 bases between them.

About this clonotype itself: A read error is likely, as this CDR3 ends without the conserved phenylalanine or tryptophan. CDR3 residues: CASSFRTVDNSPLHL. For the CDR3, the DNA is TGTGCCAGCAGTTTCCGGACGGTCGATAATTCACCCCTCCACCTT. The chain is built from TRBV11-2 and TRBJ1-6; no firm D call. The CDR3 length is 15 residues. Deletions cut 6 bases from V and 5 bases from J, with 14 bases between. The germline CDR1 and CDR2 sequences are SGHAT and FQNNGV.

The chain uses TRBV6-5 and TRBJ2-7; D perhaps matches TRBD1 (5 bases). The CDR3 runs 13 residues. The germline V gene encodes CDR1 MNHEY and CDR2 SVGAGI. V lost 6 bases to trimming and J lost 3 bases, with 12 bases between them. The CDR3 spells CASSFGQNYEQYF. CDR3 DNA: TGTGCCAGCAGCTTTGGACAAAACTACGAGCAGTACTTC.

This clonotype is a singleton in its sample. It is likely a read error, because the conserved phenylalanine at the end of the CDR3 is missing. V gene TRBV7-3 combines with J gene TRBJ1-6; 7 nucleotides line up with TRBD1. CDR1 and CDR2 from the germline V gene are SGHTA and FQGTGA. The CDR3 runs to 13 residues. V dropped 5 bases and J dropped 7; count of bases not matched to a gene: 2. For the CDR3, the DNA is TGTGCCAGCAGCATACAGGGGAATTCACCCCTCCACCTT. Its translation: CASSIQGNSPLHL.

The rearrangement links TRBV12-3 or TRBV12-4 to TRBJ2-3, with D uncertain. The CDR3 is 16 amino acids. V lost 3 bases, J lost 0 bases, and 13 bases lay in between. The CDR3 DNA reads as TGTGCCAGCAGTTTTTCCAGGATCACTAGCACAGATACGCAGTATTTT. Protein product: CASSFSRITSTDTQYF.

A note on this clonotype: This CDR3 is missing its conserved last phenylalanine or tryptophan, likely due to a read error. The J gene is TRBJ1-5, the V gene TRBV12-3 or TRBV12-4; D is ambiguous. Trimming took 1 base from V and 6 from J, leaving 1 base between them. The CDR3 runs 11 residues. CDR3 residues: CASSLGQPQHC. In DNA, the CDR3 is TGTGCCAGCAGTTTAGGTCAGCCCCAGCATTGT.

Remarks on this clonotype: It may be a read error: a sequence one base away is much more abundant. The rearrangement links TRBV12-3 or TRBV12-4 to TRBJ2-5, with 9 bases aligning to TRBD2. This CDR3 has 14 amino acids. Here the CDR3 DNA reads TGTGCCTGCAGTTTTATGGCTAGCGGGAAGACCCAGTACTTC. Its translation: CACSFMASGKTQYF.

The genes are TRBV15 and TRBJ2-1; the D call may be TRBD1 or TRBD2 (6 bases each). V shed 1 base and J shed 6 bases, with 13 bases lying between them. The germline V gene encodes CDR1 LNHNV and CDR2 YYDKDF (reference sequence). The CDR3 has 15 amino acids. CDR3 residues: CATSRVRGLGNEQFF. CDR3 coding DNA: TGTGCCACCAGCAGAGTCAGGGGACTGGGCAATGAGCAGTTCTTC. Full variable domain (outside the CDR3, taken from reference TRBV15 and TRBJ2-1): DAMVIQNPRYQVTQFGKPVTLSCSQTLNHNVMYWYQQKSSQAPKLLFHYYDKDFNNEADTPDNFQSRRPNTSFCFLDIRSPGLGDTAMYLCATSRVRGLGNEQFFGPGTRLTVL.

To note about this clonotype: A much more abundant neighbour one base away suggests this may be a read error. J is TRBJ2-7 and V is TRBV3-1; TRBD2 is a possible D gene (5 bases). The CDR3 runs 12 residues. Germline-derived CDR1 and CDR2 are LGHDT and YNNKEL (reference sequence). The CDR3: CASGSLAYEQCF. The CDR3 nucleotides read TGTGCCAGTGGGAGCCTGGCCTACGAGCAGTGCTTC.

This clonotype was picked up a small number of times. The chain has TRBV5-3 and TRBJ2-3, with 7 bases lining up with TRBD1. TRBV5-3 is filed as an ORF, its function uncertain. The CDR3 sequence is 14 residues long. After removal of 8 bases from V and 14 bases from J, the junction contained 20 bases not matched to a gene. The CDR3 DNA is TGTGCCAGCAGCCCCCGGGACAGCCGAAGGGTCAGGTATTTT. It yields the protein CASSPRDSRRVRYF.

This clonotype was observed many times. This chain joins TRBV30 and TRBJ2-1; D is unresolved. Germline V gene sequence: CDR1 GTSNPN, CDR2 SVGIG (reference sequence). The ends were cut back, 2 bases at V and 4 bases at J, with 9 bases in the middle. This CDR3 region has 13 residues. The chain's CDR3 is CAWSKSIYNEQFF. Here the CDR3 DNA reads TGTGCCTGGAGTAAATCGATATACAATGAGCAGTTCTTC.

The chain is built from TRBV23-1 and TRBJ2-7; 12 positions agree with TRBD2. TRBV23-1 belongs to the ORF category, with a function that is uncertain. This CDR3 has 17 residues. The junction had 11 bases not matched to a gene; V was cut back by 6 bases and J by 2 bases. The CDR3 loop reads CASRLTETSGSPYEQYF. In DNA form, the CDR3 reads TGCGCCAGCAGGCTCACCGAGACTAGCGGGAGCCCCTACGAGCAGTACTTC.

This clonotype was seen many times. This rearrangement joins TRBV21-1 to TRBJ1-5. TRBV21-1 is flagged as a pseudogene. This CDR3 spans 14 amino acids. The CDR3 region has the DNA TGTGCCAGCAGCAAAGGGACGGAGAATCAGCCCCAGCATTTT. Translating it yields CASSKGTENQPQHF.

Regarding this clonotype: This may come from a read error, since a much larger clone is one base off. V usage is TRBV12-5 and J usage is TRBJ2-7; the D call may be TRBD1 or TRBD2 (5 bases each). CDR1 and CDR2 (germline): LGHNT, FRNRAP. The CDR3 runs 15 residues. CDR3 in DNA: TGTGCTTGTGGCAAACGGACATACGGGGTTCTGGAGCAGTACTTC. Encoded protein: CACGKRTYGVLEQYF.

Ten or more counts support this clonotype. The genes are TRBV4-3 and TRBJ2-3; D is ambiguous. Trimming removed 1 base at V and 5 bases at J, with 4 bases between. CDR3 length equals 12 residues. Germline lookup yields CDR1 LGHNA and CDR2 YSLEER. Here the CDR3 DNA reads TGCGCCAGCAGCCAAGGATTAGATACGCAGTATTTT. Translation: CASSQGLDTQYF.

A remark on this clonotype: With a much larger clone just one base away, this may be a read error. V is TRBV4-2 and J is TRBJ2-5; D is uncertain. The CDR3 is 15 amino acids. Germline V CDR1 and CDR2: LGHNA, YNFKEQ. The DNA of the CDR3 is TGTGCCAGCAGCCAAGACATTTGGGGTCAAGAGACCCAGCACTTC. It encodes CASSQDIWGQETQHF.

Concerning this clonotype: At one boundary the junction diverges from the germline segment, which might be a read error. The chain recombines TRBV20-1 with TRBJ2-7, with D possibly being TRBD1 or TRBD2 (5 bases each). CDR1 and CDR2 (germline): DFQATT, SNEGSKA (reference sequence). This CDR3 contains 16 residues. In DNA, the CDR3 is TGCGGTGCTAGTGACCGAGGGACCGCGATCTCCTACGAGCAGTACTTC. As protein: CGASDRGTAISYEQYF.

The sample holds many counts of this clonotype. This sequence joins TRBV7-2 and TRBJ2-7; D unresolved. This CDR3 spans 13 amino acids. Germline V gives CDR1 SGHTA, CDR2 FQGNSA. V dropped 5 bases and J dropped 6 bases, with 14 bases sitting between them. In nucleotides, the CDR3 is TGTGCCAGCAGCCCAACGCTCTGGGCCGAGCAGTACTTC. Amino acid sequence: CASSPTLWAEQYF.